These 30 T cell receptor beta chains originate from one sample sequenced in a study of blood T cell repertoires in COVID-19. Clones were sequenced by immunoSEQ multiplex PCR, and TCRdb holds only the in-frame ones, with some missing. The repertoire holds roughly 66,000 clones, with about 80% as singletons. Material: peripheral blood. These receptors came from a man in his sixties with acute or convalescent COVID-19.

The CDR3: CSVGGQGSNQPQHF. In nucleotides, the CDR3 is TGCAGCGTTGGGGGACAGGGCAGCAATCAGCCCCAGCATTTT. V usage is TRBV29-1 and J usage is TRBJ1-5, with TRBD1 identical over 9 bases. V shed 4 bases, J shed 1 base, and the junction held 2 bases outside the gene matches. The CDR3 has 14 residues. The germline gives CDR1 SQVTM, CDR2 ANQGSEA.

The CDR3 DNA reads as TGTGCCAGCAGTAGGACTAGCGGGGGGAGAGATACGCAGTATTTT. This encodes CASSRTSGGRDTQYF. The genes are TRBV6-4 and TRBJ2-3, with 14 bases identical to TRBD2. The CDR3 has 15 residues. J lost 5 bases, V lost 5 bases, and 3 bases had no gene match. Per germline, CDR1 MRHNA and CDR2 SNTAGT.

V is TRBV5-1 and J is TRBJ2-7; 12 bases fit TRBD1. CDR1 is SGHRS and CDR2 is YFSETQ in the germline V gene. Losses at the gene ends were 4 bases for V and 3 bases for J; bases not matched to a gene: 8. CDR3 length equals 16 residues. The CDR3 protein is CASSAGGTGGLYEQYF. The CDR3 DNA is TGCGCCAGCAGCGCGGGCGGGACAGGGGGCCTCTACGAGCAGTACTTC.

The CDR3 here is CASSGTGGNQPQHF. CDR3 DNA sequence: TGTGCCAGCAGTGGGACAGGGGGCAATCAGCCCCAGCATTTT. The chain carries TRBV2 and TRBJ1-5, with 9 positions matching TRBD1. The CDR3 runs 14 residues. Germline loops: CDR1 SNHLY, CDR2 FYNNEI. Trimming at V came to 4 bases and at J to 2 bases, leaving 0 bases not matched to a gene.

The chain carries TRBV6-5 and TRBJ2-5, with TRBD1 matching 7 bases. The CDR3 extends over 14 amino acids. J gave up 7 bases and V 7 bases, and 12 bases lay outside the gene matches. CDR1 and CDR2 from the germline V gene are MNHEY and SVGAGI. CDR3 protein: CASKALGQPVTQYF. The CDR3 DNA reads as TGTGCCAGCAAAGCCTTGGGACAGCCCGTGACCCAGTACTTC.

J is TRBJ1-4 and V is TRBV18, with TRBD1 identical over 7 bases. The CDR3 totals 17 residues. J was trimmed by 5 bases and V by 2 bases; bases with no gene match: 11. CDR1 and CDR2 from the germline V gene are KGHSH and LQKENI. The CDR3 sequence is CASSPTRGAVVNEKLFF. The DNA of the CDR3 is TGTGCCAGCTCACCAACCAGGGGGGCTGTTGTGAATGAAAAACTGTTTTTT.

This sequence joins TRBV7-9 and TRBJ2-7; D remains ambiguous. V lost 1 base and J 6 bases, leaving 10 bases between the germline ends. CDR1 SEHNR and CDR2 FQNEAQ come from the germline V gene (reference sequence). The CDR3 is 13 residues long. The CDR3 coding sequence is TGTGCCAGCAGCTTAGACGGAACTATCGAGCAGTACTTC. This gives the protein CASSLDGTIEQYF. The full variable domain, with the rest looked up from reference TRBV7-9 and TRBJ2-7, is DTGVSQNPRHKITKRGQNVTFRCDPISEHNRLYWYRQTLGQGPEFLTYFQNEAQLEKSRLLSDRFSAERPKGSFSTLEIQRTEQGDSAMYLCASSLDGTIEQYFGPGTRLTVT.

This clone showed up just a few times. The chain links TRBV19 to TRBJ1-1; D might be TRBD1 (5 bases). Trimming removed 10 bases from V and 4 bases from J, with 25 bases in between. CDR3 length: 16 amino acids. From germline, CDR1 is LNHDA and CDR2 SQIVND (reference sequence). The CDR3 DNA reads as TGTGCCACCCTCGAATGGGGGGGAGGGGTGCGCACTGAAGCTTTCTTT. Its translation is CATLEWGGGVRTEAFF. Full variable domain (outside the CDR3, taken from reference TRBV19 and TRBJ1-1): DGGITQSPKYLFRKEGQNVTLSCEQNLNHDAMYWYRQDPGQGLRLIYYSQIVNDFQKGDIAEGYSVSREKKESFPLTVTSAQKNPTAFYLCATLEWGGGVRTEAFFGQGTRLTVV.

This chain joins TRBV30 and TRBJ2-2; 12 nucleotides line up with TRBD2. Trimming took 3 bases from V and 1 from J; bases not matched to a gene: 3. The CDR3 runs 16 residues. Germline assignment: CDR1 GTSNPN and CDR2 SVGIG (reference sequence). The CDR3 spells CAWSRGLAGNTGELFF. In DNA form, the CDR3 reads TGTGCCTGGAGCCGGGGACTAGCGGGGAACACCGGGGAGCTGTTTTTT.

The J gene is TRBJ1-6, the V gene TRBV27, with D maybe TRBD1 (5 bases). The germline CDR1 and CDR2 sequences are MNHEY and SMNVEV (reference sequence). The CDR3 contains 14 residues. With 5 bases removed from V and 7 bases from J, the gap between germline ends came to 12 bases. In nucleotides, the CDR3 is TGTGCCAGCAGTCCCCGGACATTCAATTCACCCCTCCACTTT. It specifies CASSPRTFNSPLHF.

The DNA for the CDR3 is TGTGCCAGCAGGACTAGCGCGAACACCGGGGAGCTGTTTTTT. Translated, it gives CASRTSANTGELFF. V gene TRBV27 combines with J gene TRBJ2-2; TRBD2 matches 8 bases. CDR1 is MNHEY and CDR2 is SMNVEV in the germline V gene (reference sequence). With V trimmed by 6 bases and J by 0 bases, 0 bases remained unmatched. CDR3 length: 14 amino acids.

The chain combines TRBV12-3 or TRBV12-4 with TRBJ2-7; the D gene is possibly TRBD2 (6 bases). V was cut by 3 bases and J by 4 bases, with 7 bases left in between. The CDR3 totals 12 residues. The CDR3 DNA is TGTGCCAGCAGTTTTGGGGGGTACGAGCAGTACGTC. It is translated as CASSFGGYEQYV.

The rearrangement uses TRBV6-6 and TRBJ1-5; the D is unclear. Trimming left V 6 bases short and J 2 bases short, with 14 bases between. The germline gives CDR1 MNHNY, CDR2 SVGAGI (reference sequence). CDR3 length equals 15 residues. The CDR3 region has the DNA TGTGCCAGCAGCCCGGGGAGCATAGGCAATCAGCCCCAGCATTTT. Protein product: CASSPGSIGNQPQHF.

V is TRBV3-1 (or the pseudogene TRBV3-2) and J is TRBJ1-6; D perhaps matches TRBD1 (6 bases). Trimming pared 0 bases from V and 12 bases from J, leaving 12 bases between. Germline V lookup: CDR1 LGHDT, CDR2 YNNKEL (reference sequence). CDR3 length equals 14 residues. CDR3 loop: CASSQEGTNGPLHF. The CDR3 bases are TGTGCCAGCAGCCAAGAAGGGACAAACGGACCCCTCCACTTT.

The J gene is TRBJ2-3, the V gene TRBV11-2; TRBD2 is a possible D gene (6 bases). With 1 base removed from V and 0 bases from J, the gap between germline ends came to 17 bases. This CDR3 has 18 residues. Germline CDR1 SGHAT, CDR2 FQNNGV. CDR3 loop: CASSLVRGWGESTDTQYF. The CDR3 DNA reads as TGTGCCAGCAGCTTAGTAAGGGGCTGGGGGGAAAGCACAGATACGCAGTATTTT.

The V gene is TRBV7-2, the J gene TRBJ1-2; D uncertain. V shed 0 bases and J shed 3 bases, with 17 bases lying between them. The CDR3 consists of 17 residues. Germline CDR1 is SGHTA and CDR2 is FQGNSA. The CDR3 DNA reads TGTGCCAGCAGCTTAGCGCTCGCGGTCTCCGACGACTATGGCTACACCTTC. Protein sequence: CASSLALAVSDDYGYTF.

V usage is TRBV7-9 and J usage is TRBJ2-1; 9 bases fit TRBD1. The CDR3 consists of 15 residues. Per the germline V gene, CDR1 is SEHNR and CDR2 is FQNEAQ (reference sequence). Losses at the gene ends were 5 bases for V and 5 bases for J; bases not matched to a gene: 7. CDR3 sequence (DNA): TGTGCCAGCAGCCTCGGGACAGGGAAAGACAATGAGCAGTTCTTC. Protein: CASSLGTGKDNEQFF. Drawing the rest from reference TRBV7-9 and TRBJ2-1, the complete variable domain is DTGVSQNPRHKITKRGQNVTFRCDPISEHNRLYWYRQTLGQGPEFLTYFQNEAQLEKSRLLSDRFSAERPKGSFSTLEIQRTEQGDSAMYLCASSLGTGKDNEQFFGPGTRLTVL.

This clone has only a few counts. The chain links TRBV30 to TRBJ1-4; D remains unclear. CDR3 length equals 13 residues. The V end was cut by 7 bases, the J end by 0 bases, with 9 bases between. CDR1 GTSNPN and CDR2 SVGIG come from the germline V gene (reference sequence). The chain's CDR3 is CAYQATTNEKLFF. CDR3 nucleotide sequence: TGTGCCTACCAGGCGACAACTAATGAAAAACTGTTTTTT. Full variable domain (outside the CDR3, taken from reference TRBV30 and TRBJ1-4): SQTIHQWPATLVQPVGSPLSLECTVEGTSNPNLYWYRQAAGRGLQLLFYSVGIGQISSEVPQNLSASRPQDRQFILSSKKLLLSDSGFYLCAYQATTNEKLFFGSGTQLSVL.

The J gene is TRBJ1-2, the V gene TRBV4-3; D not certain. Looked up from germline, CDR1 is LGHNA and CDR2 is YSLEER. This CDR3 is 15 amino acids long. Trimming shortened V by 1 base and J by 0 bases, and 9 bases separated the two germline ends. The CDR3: CASSQGRLANYGYTF. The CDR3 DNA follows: TGCGCCAGCAGCCAAGGCAGACTAGCTAACTATGGCTACACCTTC.

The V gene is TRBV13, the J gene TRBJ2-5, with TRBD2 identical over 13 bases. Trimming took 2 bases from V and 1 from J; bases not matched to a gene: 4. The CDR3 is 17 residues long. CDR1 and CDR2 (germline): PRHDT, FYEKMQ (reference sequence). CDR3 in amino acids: CASSLRGTSGAQETQYF. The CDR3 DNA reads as TGTGCCAGCAGCTTAAGGGGGACTAGCGGGGCCCAAGAGACCCAGTACTTC.

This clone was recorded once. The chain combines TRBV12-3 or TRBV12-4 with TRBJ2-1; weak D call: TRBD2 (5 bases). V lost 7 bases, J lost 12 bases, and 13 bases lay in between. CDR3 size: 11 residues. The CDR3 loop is CASILNGRQFF. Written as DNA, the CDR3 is TGTGCCAGCATCTTAAATGGGAGGCAGTTCTTC.

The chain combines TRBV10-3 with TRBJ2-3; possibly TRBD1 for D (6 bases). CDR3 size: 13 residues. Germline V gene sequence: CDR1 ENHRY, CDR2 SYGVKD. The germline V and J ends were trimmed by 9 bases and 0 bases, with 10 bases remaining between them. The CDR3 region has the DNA TGTGCCATTCGGACAGCAAGCACAGATACGCAGTATTTT. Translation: CAIRTASTDTQYF.

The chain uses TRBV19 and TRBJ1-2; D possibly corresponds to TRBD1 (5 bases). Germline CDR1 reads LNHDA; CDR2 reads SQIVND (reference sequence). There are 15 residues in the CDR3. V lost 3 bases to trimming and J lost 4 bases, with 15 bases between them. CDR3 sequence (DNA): TGTGCCAGTAGTATCCCGGGGGTAGGGATCTATGGCTACACCTTC. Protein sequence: CASSIPGVGIYGYTF.

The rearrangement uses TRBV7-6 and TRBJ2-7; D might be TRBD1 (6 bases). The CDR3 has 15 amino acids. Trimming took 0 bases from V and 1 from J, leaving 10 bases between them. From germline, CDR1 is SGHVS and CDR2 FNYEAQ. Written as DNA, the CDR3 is TGTGCCAGCAGCTTAGCCGCGGACAGTTCCTACGAGCAGTACTTC. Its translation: CASSLAADSSYEQYF.

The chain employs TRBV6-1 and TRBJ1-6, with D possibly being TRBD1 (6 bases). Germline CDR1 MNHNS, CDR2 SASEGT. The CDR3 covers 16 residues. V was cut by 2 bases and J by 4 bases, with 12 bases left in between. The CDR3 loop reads CASSELEGVYNSPLHF. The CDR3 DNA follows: TGTGCCAGCAGTGAACTCGAGGGGGTATATAATTCACCCCTCCACTTT.

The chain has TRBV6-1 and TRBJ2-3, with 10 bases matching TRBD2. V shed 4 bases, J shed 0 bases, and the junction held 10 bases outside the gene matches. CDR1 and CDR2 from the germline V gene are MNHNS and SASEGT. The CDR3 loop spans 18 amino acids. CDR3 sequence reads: CASSGPASGGTSTDTQYF. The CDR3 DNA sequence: TGTGCCAGCAGTGGGCCAGCTAGCGGGGGCACTAGCACAGATACGCAGTATTTT.

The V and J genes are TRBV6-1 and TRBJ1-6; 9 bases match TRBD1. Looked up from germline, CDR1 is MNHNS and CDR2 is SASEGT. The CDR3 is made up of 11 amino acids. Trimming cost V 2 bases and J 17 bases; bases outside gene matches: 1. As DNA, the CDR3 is TGTGCCAGCAGTGAAAGGACAGGGGTCCACTTT. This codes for CASSERTGVHF.

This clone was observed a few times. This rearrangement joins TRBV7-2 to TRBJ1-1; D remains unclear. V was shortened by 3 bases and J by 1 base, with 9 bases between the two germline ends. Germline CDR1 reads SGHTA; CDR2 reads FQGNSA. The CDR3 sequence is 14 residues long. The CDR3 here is CASSLQGGNTEAFF. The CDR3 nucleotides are TGTGCCAGCAGCTTGCAAGGCGGGAACACTGAAGCTTTCTTT.

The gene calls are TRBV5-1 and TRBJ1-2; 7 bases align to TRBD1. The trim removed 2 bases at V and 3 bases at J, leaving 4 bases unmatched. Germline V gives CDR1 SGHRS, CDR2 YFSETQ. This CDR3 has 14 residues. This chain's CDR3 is CASSLSGQDYGYTF. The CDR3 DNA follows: TGCGCCAGCAGCTTATCCGGACAGGACTATGGCTACACCTTC.

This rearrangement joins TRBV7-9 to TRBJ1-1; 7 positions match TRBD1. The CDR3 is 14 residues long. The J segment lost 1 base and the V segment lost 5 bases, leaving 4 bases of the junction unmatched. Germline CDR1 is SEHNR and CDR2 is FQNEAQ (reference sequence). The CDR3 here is CASSTHRGNTEAFF. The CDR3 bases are TGTGCCAGCAGCACACACAGGGGGAACACTGAAGCTTTCTTT. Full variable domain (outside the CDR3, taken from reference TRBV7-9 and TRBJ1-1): DTGVSQNPRHKITKRGQNVTFRCDPISEHNRLYWYRQTLGQGPEFLTYFQNEAQLEKSRLLSDRFSAERPKGSFSTLEIQRTEQGDSAMYLCASSTHRGNTEAFFGQGTRLTVV.